This T cell receptor beta chain was retrieved from a study of T-cell reconstitution after alpha-beta-depleted transplantation in children (dated by TCRdb to 2016 to 2017). Concerning the study at large: T-cell immune reconstitution after TCRalphabeta/CD19-depleted allogeneic hematopoietic cell transplantation in children was quantitatively tracked in the study by means of TCR repertoire profiling.

Libraries were built with PCR. Sequenced using an Illumina HiSeq 2500. To normalize quantification of the TCRbeta repertoire, the TCR libraries were built with molecular barcoding that relied on unique molecular identifiers. Starting from the raw public reads, TCRdb applied fastp trimming at Q25, assembled clones with MiXCR and retained in-frame beta chains. A single entry per CDR3 protein holds the most common genes and DNA from its merged rows. Within this sample are some 490,000 distinct CDR3 sequences, with around an eighth of them counted one time only. The ten largest account for around 5.6% of the sample. As concerns this clonotype: Its antigen specificity is not known. The record has no base qualities; no much larger clone is one base away.

Here V drops 5 bases and J drops 0 bases, and the junction holds 5 bases not matched to any gene. From the cysteine through the phenylalanine, the CDR3 covers 15 amino acids. Only the CDR3 DNA stays, 45 bases, in frame from base 1. In the germline V gene, CDR1 corresponds to SGHTA and CDR2 to FQGNSA. The chain employs TRBV7-2 and TRBJ2-3, with 7 bases aligning to TRBD1. The receptor was derived from a human donor who donated a stem cell graft to a child with combined immunodeficiency. This specimen consisted of PBMCs from the stem cell graft donor, obtained from the stem cell graft. Here the CDR3 is given as CASSPPGQSTDTQYF. The nucleotide sequence is given as TGTGCCAGCAGCCCTCCGGGACAGAGCACAGATACGCAGTATTTT.